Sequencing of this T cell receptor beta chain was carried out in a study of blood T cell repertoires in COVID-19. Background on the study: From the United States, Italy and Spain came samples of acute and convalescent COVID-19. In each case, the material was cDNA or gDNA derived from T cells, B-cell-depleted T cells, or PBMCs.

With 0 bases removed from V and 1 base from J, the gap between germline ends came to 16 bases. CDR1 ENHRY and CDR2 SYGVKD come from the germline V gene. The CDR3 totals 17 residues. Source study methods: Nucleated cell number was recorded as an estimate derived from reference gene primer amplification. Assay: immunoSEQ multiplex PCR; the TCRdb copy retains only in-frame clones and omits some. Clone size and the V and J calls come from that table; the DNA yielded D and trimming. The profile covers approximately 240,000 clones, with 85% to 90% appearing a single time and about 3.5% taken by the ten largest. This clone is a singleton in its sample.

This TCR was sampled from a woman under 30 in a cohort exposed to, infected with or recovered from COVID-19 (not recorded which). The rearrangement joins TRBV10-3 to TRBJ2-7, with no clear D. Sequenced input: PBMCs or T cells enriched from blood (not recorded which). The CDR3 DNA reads TGTGCCATCAGTGAGTCTTTTGGGCAGGCATCGTCCTACGAGCAGTACTTC. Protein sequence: CAISESFGQASSYEQYF.